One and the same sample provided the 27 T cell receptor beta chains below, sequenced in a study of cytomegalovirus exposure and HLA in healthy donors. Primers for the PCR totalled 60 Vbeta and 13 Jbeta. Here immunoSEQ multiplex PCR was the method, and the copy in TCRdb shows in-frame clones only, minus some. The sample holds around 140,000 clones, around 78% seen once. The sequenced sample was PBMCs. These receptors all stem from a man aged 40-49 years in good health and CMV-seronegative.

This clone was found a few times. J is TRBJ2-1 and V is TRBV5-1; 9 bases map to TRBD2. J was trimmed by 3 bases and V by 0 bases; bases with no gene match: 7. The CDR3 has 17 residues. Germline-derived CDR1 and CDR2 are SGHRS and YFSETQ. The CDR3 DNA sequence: TGCGCCAGCAGCTTGGGATTAGCGGGGGCCCTCTACAATGAGCAGTTCTTC. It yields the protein CASSLGLAGALYNEQFF.

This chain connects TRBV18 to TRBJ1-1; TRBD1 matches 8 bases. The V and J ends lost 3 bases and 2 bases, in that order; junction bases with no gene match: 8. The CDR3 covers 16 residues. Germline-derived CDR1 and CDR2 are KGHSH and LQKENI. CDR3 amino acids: CASSPSDRVVNTEAFF. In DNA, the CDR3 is TGTGCCAGCTCACCCTCGGACAGGGTTGTTAACACTGAAGCTTTCTTT.

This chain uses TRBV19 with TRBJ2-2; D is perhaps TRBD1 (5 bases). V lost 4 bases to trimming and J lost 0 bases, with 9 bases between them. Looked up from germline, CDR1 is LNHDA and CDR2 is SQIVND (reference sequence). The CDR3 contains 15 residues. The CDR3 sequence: CASSSRTPNTGELFF. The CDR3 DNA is TGTGCCAGTAGTAGCCGGACACCGAACACCGGGGAGCTGTTTTTT.

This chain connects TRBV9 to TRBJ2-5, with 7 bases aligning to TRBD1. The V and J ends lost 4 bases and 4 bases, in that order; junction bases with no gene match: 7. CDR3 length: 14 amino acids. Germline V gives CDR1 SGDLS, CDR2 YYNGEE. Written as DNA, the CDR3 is TGTGCCAGCAGCACGCAGACAGGGCTAGAGACCCAGTACTTC. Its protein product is CASSTQTGLETQYF.

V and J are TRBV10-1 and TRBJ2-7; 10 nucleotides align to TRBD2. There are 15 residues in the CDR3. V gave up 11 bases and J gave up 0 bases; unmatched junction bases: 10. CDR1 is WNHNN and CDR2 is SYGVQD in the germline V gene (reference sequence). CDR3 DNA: TGCGCCGAAAGGGAGACTAGCGGGTTCTCCTACGAGCAGTACTTC. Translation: CAERETSGFSYEQYF.

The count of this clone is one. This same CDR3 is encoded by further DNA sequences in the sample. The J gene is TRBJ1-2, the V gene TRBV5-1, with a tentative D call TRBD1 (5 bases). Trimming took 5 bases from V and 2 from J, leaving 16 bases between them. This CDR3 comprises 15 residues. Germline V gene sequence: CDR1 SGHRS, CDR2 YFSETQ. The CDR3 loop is CASSIGGGENYGYTF. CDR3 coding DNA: TGCGCCAGCAGTATTGGTGGGGGGGAAAACTATGGCTACACCTTC.

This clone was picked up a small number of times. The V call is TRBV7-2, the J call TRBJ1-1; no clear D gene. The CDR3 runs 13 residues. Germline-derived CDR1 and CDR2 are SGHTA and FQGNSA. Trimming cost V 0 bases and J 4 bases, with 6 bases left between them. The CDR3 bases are TGTGCCAGCAGCTTAGCAGCGGGCACTGAAGCTTTCTTT. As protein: CASSLAAGTEAFF.

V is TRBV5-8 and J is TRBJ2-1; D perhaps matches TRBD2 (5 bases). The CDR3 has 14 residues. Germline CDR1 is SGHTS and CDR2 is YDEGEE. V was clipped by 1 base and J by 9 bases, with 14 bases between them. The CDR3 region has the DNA TGTGCCAGCAGCTTGTCGGAGGTCGTTGGTGAGCAGTTCTTC. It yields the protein CASSLSEVVGEQFF.

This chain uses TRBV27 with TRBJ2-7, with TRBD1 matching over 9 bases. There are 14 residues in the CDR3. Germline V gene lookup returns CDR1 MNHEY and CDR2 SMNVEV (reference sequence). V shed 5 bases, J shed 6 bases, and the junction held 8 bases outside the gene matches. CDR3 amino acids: CASSETGGGCEQYF. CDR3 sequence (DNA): TGTGCCAGCAGTGAAACAGGGGGCGGTTGCGAGCAGTACTTC.

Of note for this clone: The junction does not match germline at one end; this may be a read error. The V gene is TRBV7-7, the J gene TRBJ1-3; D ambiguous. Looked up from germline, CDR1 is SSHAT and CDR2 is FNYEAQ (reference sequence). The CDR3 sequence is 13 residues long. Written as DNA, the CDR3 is TGTGCTAGCAGTAGTCAAGAGGGAAACACCATATATTTT. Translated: CASSSQEGNTIYF. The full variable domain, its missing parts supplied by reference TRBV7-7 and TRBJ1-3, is GAGVSQSPRYKVTKRGQDVTLRCDPISSHATLYWYQQALGQGPEFLTYFNYEAQPDKSGLPSDRFSAERPEGSISTLTIQRTEQRDSAMYRCASSSQEGNTIYFGEGSWLTVV.

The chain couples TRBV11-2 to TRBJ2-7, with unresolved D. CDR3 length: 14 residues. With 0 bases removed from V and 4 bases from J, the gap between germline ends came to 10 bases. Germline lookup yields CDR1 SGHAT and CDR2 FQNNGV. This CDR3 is CASSLDRSVYEQYF. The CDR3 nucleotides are TGTGCCAGCAGCTTAGATCGGTCTGTTTACGAGCAGTACTTC.

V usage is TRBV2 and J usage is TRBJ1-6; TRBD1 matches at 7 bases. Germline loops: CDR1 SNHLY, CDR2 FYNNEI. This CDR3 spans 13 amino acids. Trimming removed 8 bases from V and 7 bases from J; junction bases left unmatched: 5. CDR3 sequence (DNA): TGTGCCAGCCAGGGGGACCGAAATTCACCCCTCCACTTT. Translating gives CASQGDRNSPLHF.

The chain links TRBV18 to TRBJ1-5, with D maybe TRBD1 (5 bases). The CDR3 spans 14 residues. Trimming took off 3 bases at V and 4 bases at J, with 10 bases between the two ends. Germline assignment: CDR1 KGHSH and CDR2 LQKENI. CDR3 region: CASSPPEGNQPQHF. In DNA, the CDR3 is TGTGCCAGCTCACCTCCGGAGGGGAATCAGCCCCAGCATTTT. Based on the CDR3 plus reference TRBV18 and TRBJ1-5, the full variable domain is NAGVMQNPRHLVRRRGQEARLRCSPMKGHSHVYWYRQLPEEGLKFMVYLQKENIIDESGMPKERFSAEFPKEGPSILRIQQVVRGDSAAYFCASSPPEGNQPQHFGDGTRLSIL.

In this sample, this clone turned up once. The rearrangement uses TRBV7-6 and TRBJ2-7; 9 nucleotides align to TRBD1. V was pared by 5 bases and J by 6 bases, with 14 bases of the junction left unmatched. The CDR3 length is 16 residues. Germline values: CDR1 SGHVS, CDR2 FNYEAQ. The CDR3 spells CASSHPNRDRVSEQYF. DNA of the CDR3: TGTGCCAGCAGCCATCCCAATCGGGACAGGGTATCCGAGCAGTACTTC.

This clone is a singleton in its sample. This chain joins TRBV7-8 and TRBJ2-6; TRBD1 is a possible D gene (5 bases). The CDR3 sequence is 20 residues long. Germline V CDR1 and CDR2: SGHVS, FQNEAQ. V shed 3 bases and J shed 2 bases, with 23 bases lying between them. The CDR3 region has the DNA TGTGCCAGCAGCTTTTTCGCAGGGCGAGCGTTGGATCCTGGGGCCAACGTCCTGACTTTC. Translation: CASSFFAGRALDPGANVLTF.

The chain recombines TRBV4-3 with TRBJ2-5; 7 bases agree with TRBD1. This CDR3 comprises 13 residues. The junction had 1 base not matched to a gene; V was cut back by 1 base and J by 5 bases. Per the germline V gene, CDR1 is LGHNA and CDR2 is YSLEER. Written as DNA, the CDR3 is TGCGCCAGCAGCCAAGGCAGGGGGGAGACCCAGTACTTC. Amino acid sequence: CASSQGRGETQYF.

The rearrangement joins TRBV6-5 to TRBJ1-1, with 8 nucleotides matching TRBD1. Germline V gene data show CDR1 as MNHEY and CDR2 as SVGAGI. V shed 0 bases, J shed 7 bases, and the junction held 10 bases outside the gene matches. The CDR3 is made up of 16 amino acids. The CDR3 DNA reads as TGTGCCAGCAGTTACTCGAGGACAGGGAGCGCGGTTGAAGCTTTCTTT. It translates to CASSYSRTGSAVEAFF.

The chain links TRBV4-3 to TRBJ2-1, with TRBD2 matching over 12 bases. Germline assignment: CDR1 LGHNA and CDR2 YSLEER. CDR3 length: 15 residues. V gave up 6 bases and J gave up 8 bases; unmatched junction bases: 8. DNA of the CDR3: TGCGCCAGCAGTCTCGCGCTAGCGGGGGGGGATGAGCAGTTCTTC. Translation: CASSLALAGGDEQFF.

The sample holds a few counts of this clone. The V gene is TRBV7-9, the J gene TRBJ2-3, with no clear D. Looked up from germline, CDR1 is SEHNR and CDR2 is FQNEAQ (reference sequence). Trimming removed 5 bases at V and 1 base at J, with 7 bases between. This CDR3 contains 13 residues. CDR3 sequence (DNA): TGTGCCAGCAGCAGAGGAGGCACAGATACGCAGTATTTT. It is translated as CASSRGGTDTQYF.

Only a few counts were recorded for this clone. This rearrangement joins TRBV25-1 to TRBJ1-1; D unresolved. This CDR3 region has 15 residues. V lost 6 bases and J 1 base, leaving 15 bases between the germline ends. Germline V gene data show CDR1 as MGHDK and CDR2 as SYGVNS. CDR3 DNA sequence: TGTGCCAGCAGCGTCCGTGTAGGAGCGAACACTGAAGCTTTCTTT. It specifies CASSVRVGANTEAFF.

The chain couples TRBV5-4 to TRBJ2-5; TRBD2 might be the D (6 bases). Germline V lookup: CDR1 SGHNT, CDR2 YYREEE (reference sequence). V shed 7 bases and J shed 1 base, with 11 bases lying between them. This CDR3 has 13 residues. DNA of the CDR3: TGTGCCAGCCTAGCGATGGGCCAAGAGACCCAGTACTTC. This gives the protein CASLAMGQETQYF.

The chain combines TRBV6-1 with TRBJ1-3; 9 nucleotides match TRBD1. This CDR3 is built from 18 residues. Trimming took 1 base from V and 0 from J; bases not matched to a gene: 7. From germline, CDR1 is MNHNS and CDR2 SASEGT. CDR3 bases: TGTGCCAGCAGTGAAGAATTAGCGACAGGGGGCTCTGGAAACACCATATATTTT. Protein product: CASSEELATGGSGNTIYF.

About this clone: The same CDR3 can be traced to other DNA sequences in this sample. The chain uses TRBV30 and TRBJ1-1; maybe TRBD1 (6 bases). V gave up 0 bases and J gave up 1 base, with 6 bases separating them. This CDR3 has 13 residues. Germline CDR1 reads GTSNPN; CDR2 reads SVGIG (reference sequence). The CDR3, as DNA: TGTGCCTGGAGTGTAGGGGGGAACACTGAAGCTTTCTTT. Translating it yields CAWSVGGNTEAFF. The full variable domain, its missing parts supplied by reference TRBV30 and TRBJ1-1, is SQTIHQWPATLVQPVGSPLSLECTVEGTSNPNLYWYRQAAGRGLQLLFYSVGIGQISSEVPQNLSASRPQDRQFILSSKKLLLSDSGFYLCAWSVGGNTEAFFGQGTRLTVV.

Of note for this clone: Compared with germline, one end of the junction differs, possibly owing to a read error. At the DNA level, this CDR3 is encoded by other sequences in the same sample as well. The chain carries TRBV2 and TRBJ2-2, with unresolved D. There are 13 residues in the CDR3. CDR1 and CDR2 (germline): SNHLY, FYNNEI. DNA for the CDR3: TGCGCCAGCAGTGAAGGCAGAAACGGGGAGCTGTTTTTT. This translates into CASSEGRNGELFF.

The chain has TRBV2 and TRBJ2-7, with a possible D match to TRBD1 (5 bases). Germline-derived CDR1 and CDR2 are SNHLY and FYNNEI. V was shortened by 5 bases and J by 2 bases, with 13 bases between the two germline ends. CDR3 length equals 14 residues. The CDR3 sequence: CASSPDTPPYEQYF. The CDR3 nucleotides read TGTGCCAGCAGTCCGGACACCCCACCCTACGAGCAGTACTTC.

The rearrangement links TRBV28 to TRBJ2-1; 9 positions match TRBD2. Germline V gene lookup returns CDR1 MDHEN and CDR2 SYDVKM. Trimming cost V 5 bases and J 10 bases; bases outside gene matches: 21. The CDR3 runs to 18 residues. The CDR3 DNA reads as TGTGCCAGCAGTCGTGAATCCGGGCGCGGGGGGGCCGGACAGGAGCAGTTCTTC. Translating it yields CASSRESGRGGAGQEQFF.

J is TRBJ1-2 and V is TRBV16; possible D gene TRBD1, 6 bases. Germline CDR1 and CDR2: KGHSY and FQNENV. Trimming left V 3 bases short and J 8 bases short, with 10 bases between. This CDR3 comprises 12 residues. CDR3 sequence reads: CASSQSQGGYTF. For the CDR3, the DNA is TGTGCCAGCAGCCAGTCACAGGGAGGCTACACCTTC.